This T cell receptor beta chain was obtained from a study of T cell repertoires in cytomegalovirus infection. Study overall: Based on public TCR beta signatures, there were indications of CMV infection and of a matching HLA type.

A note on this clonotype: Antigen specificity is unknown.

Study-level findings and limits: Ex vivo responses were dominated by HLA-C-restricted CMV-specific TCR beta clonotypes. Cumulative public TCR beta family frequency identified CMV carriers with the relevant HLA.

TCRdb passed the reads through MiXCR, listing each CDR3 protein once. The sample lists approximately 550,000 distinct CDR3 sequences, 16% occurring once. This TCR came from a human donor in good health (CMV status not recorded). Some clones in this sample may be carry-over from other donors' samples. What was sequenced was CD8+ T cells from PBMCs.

CDR3 nucleotides: TGTGCCAGCAGTTCGCGGGACAGGGGTTTTGGGGCCAACGTCCTGACTTTC. Amino acids: CASSSRDRGFGANVLTF. The chain couples TRBV27 to TRBJ2-6, with TRBD1 identical over 10 bases. V was pared by 4 bases and J by 3 bases, with 6 bases of the junction left unmatched. In germline, CDR1 is MNHEY, CDR2 SMNVEV (reference sequence). The CDR3 is made up of 17 amino acids.